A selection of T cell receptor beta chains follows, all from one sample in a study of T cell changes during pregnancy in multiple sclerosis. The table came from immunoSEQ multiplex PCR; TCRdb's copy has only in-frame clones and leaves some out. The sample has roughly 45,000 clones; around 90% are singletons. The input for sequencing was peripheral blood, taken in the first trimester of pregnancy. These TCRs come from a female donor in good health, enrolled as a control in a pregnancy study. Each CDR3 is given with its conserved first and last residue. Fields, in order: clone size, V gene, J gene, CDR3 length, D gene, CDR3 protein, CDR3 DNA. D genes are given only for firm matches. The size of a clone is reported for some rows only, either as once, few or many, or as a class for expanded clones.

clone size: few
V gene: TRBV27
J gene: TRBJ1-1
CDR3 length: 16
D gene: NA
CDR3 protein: CASSFSMLGGVTEAFF
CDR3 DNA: TGTGCCAGCAGTTTCTCCATGCTTGGGGGGGTCACTGAAGCTTTCTTT

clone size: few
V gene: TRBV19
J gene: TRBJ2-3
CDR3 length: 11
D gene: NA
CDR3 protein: CASMGLDTQYF
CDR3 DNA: TGTGCCAGTATGGGACTAGATACGCAGTATTTT

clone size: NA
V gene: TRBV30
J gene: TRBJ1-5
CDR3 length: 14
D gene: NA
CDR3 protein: CASGGQGGNQPQHF
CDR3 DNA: TGTGCCTCCGGGGGTCAGGGCGGCAATCAGCCCCAGCATTTT

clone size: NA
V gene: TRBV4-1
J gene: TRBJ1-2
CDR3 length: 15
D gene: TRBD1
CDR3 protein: CASSQGTDQNYGYTF
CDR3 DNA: TGCGCCAGCAGCCAGGGGACAGACCAGAACTATGGCTACACCTTC

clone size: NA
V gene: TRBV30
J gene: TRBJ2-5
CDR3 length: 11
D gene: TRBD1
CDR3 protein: CATGQGETQYF
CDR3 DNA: TGTGCCACCGGACAGGGAGAGACCCAGTACTTC

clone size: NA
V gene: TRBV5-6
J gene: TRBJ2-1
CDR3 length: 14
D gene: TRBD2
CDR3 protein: CASSRGRPYNEQFF
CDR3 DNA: TGTGCCAGCAGCCGCGGGAGACCCTACAATGAGCAGTTCTTC

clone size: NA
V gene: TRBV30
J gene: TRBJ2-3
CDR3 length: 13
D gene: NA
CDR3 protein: CAWSVGNQVSQYF
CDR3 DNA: TGTGCCTGGAGTGTTGGTAACCAGGTGTCGCAGTATTTT

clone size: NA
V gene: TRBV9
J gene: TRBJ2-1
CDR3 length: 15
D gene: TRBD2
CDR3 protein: CASSVAAGGYNEQFF
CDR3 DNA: TGTGCCAGCAGCGTAGCTGCGGGGGGGTACAATGAGCAGTTCTTC

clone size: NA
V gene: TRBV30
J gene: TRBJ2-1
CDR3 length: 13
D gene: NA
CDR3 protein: CAFSGGGVGEQFF
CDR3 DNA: TGTGCCTTTAGTGGGGGCGGCGTTGGTGAGCAGTTCTTC

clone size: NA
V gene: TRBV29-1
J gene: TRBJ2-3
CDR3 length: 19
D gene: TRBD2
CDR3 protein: CSVASSGTSGSTSTDTQYF
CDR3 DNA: TGCAGCGTTGCGTCCTCCGGGACTAGCGGGAGCACTAGCACAGATACGCAGTATTTT

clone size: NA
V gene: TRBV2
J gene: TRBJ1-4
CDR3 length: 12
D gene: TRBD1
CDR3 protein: CATGQGLGKLFF
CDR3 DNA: TGTGCCACCGGACAGGGCCTGGGAAAACTGTTTTTT

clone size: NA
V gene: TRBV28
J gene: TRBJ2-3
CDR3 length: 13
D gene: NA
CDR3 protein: CASEGRGVDTQYF
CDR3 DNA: TGTGCCAGCGAAGGGAGGGGGGTAGATACGCAGTATTTT

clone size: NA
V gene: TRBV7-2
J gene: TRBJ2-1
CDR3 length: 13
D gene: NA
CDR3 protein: CASSLGSRNEQFF
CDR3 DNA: TGTGCCAGCAGCTTAGGATCTAGGAATGAGCAGTTCTTC

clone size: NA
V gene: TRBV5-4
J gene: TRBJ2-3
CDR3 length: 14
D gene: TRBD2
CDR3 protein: CASSRGDYQDTQYF
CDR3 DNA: TGTGCCAGCAGCCGAGGGGACTATCAAGATACGCAGTATTTT

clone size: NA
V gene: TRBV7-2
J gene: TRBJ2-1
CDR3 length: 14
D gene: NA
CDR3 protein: CASSFQITQREQFF
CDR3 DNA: TGTGCCAGCAGCTTTCAAATTACCCAGCGGGAGCAGTTCTTC

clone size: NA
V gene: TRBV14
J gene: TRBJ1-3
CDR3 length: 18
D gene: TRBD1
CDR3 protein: CASSQKTKDRVSGNTIYF
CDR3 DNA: TGTGCCAGCAGCCAGAAAACCAAGGACAGGGTCTCTGGAAACACCATATATTTT

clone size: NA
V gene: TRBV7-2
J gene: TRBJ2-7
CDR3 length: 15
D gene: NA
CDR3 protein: CASSNTGKGFYEQYF
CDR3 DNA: TGTGCCAGCAGCAACACAGGGAAGGGGTTTTACGAGCAGTACTTC

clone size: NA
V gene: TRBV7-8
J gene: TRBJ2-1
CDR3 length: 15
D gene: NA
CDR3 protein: CASSPDTSSYNEQFF
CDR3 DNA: TGTGCCAGCTCCCCGGACACGAGCTCCTACAATGAGCAGTTCTTC